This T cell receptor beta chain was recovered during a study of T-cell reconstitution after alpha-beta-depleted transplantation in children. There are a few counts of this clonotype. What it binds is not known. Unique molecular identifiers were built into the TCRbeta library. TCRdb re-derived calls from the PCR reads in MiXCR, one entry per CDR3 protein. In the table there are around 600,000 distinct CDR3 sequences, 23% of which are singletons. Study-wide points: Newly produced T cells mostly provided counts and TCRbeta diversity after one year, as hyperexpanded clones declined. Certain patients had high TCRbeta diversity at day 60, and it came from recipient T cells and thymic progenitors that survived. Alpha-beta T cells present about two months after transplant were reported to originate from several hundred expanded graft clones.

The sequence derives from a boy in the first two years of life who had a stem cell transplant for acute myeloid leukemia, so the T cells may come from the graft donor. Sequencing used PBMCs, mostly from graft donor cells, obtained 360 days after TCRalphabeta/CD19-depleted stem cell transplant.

The CDR3 sequence is CASSWGGGLDTQYF. Here the CDR3 DNA reads TGTGCCAGCAGTTGGGGCGGGGGGCTAGATACGCAGTATTTT. The chain employs TRBV6-5 and TRBJ2-3; 8 bases agree with TRBD2. Germline loops: CDR1 MNHEY, CDR2 SVGAGI. Trimming took 4 bases from V and 5 from J; bases not matched to a gene: 5. CDR3 length equals 14 residues.